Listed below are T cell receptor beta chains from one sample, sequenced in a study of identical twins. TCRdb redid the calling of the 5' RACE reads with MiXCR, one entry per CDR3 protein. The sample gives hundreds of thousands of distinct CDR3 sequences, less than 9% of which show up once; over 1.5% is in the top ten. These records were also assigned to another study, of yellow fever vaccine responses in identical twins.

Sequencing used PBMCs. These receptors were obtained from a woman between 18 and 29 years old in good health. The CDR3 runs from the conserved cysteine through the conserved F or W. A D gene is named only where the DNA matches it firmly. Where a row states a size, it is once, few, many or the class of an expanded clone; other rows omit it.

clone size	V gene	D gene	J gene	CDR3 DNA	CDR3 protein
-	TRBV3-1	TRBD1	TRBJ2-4	TGTGCCAGCAGTGGACAGGGGGTCATTCAGTACTTC	CASSGQGVIQYF
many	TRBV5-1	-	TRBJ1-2	TGCGCCAGCAGCCCCGGTCCAGGGCCCTATGGCTACACCTTC	CASSPGPGPYGYTF
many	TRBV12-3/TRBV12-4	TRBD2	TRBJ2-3	TGTGCCAGCAGTGCCGCACTAGCGGGCCGCACAGATACGCAGTATTTT	CASSAALAGRTDTQYF
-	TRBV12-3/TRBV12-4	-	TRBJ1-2	TGTGCCAGCAGTCCCTATGGCGATGGCTACACCTTC	CASSPYGDGYTF
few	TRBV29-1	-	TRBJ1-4	TGCAGCGTTATCGGGGGTGAGGGGGAAAAACTGTTTTTT	CSVIGGEGEKLFF
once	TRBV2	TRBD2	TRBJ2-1	TGTGCCAGCATATTAGCGGGCGTTACCTACAATGAGCAGTTCTTC	CASILAGVTYNEQFF
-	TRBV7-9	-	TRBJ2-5	TGTGCCAGCAGCTTAGGCAGCGGAGTACCAAGTGGTGAGACCCAGTACTTC	CASSLGSGVPSGETQYF
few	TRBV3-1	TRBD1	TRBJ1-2	TGTGCCAGCAGACATCGACAGGGGGTAGCTAACTATGGCTACACCTTC	CASRHRQGVANYGYTF
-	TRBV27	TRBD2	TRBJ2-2	TGTGCCAGCAGTTTGGCTTGGCGGGGGATCACCGGGGAGCTGTTTTTT	CASSLAWRGITGELFF
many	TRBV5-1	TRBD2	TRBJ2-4	TGCGCCAGCAGCTCTGGACTAGCGGCTTTGAAAAACATTCAGTACTTC	CASSSGLAALKNIQYF
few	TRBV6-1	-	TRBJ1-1	TGTGCCAGCAGTGACAGGGCGAGTGAAGCTTTCTTT	CASSDRASEAFF
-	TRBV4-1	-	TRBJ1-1	TGCGCCAGCAGCCAAGGGATGAGGGCTGAAGCTTTCTTT	CASSQGMRAEAFF
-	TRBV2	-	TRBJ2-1	TGTGCCAGTGAGGTCGCGGCGAATGAGCAGTTCTTC	CASEVAANEQFF
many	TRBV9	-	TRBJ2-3	TGTGCCAGCAGCGTTTTCGTCACAGATACGCAGTATTTT	CASSVFVTDTQYF
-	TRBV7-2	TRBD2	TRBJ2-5	TGTGCCAGCAGCTTCTTTCTAGCGGCTCAAGAGACCCAGTACTTC	CASSFFLAAQETQYF
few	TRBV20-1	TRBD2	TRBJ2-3	TGCAGTGCTAGTAGGGGAGGAGCTAGCGGGAGCCGTGTGGATACGCAGTATTTT	CSASRGGASGSRVDTQYF
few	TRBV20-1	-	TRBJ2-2	TGCAGTGCTAGAGATAGGGGGGCCGGCGGGGAGCTGTTTTTT	CSARDRGAGGELFF
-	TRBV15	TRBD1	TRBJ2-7	TGTGCCACCAGCAGAAACAGGGGCTTTTCCTACGAGCAGTACTTC	CATSRNRGFSYEQYF
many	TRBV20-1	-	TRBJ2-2	TGCAGTGCTAGAAGGGGGGGTGGACCCAGGACCGGGGAGCTGTTTTTT	CSARRGGGPRTGELFF
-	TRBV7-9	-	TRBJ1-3	TGTGCCAGCTCGGGGGATGGCTCTGGAAACACCATATATTTT	CASSGDGSGNTIYF
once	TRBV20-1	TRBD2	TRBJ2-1	TGCTGTGCCCCCCCTTTTCCGGGACTAGCGAGCCAGGAGACCCCCTACAATGAGCAGTTCTTC	CCAPPFPGLASQETPYNEQFF
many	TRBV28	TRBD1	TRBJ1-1	TGTGCCAGCACGGGACAGGGGGACCTGAACACTGAAGCTTTCTTT	CASTGQGDLNTEAFF
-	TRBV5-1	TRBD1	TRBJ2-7	TGCGCCAGCAGCTTCGCCTCGGGACAGAGCTACGAGCAGTACTTC	CASSFASGQSYEQYF
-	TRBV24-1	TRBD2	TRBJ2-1	TGTGCCACCAGTGGGCTAGCGGGGGGCTTAAATGAGCAGTTCTTC	CATSGLAGGLNEQFF
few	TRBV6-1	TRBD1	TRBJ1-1	TGTGCCACGGAAACAGGGGAGTACACTGAAGCTTTCTTT	CATETGEYTEAFF
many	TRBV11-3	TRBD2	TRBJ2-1	TGTGCCAGCAGCCCCCCGGCGGGAGGACGCGATGAGCAGTTCTTC	CASSPPAGGRDEQFF
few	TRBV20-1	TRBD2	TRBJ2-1	TGCAGTGCTCCGGGACTAGCGCCCTTAAATGAGCAGTTCTTC	CSAPGLAPLNEQFF
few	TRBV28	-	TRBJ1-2	TGTGCCAGCAGTTTGTTAGGTTACGGTGGCTACACCTTC	CASSLLGYGGYTF
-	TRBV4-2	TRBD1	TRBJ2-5	TGTGCCAGCAGCCAAGGGACAGGTACATCAGAGACCCAGTACTTC	CASSQGTGTSETQYF
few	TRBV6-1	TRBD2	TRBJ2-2	TGTGCCAGCAGCGTAATAGCGGGAGCGAACACCGGGGAGCTGTTTTTT	CASSVIAGANTGELFF